This T cell receptor (beta chain) appears in the sequencing data of a study of beta chain features in type 1 diabetes. Across the study: Healthy donors and patients showed comparable age, gender and cell yields. The study's findings and limits: There were fewer insertions and more deletions at the VDJ junctions of type 1 diabetes patients. TCRB CDR3s from Type 1 diabetes patients were moderately but significantly shorter in all four CD4+ subsets.

Comment on this clone: Its specificity is unknown.

All of the isolated RNA was reverse transcribed, so expressed TCRB transcripts were sequenced. The repertoire was sequenced with immunoSEQ multiplex PCR; TCRdb's copy has only in-frame clones and lacks some. Of 250,000 or so clones listed, roughly 21% were seen once; the top ten hold around 0.028%. The sequenced sample was naive CD4+ T cells from blood. This clonotype originated in a woman aged 40 to 50 with type 1 diabetes.

The DNA for the CDR3 is TGTGCCAGCAGCCTCGGGACAGGGGGCGGCACCTACGAGCAGTACTTC. It yields the protein CASSLGTGGGTYEQYF. V gene TRBV7-2 combines with J gene TRBJ2-7, with TRBD1 matching 12 bases. Trimming took 5 bases from V and 2 from J; bases not matched to a gene: 7. CDR1 and CDR2 from the germline V gene are SGHTA and FQGNSA. CDR3 length: 16 amino acids.